This TCR beta chain was found in a study of T cell changes during pregnancy in multiple sclerosis. Assay used: immunoSEQ multiplex PCR; TCRdb lists only in-frame clones, some missing. This repertoire shows 18,000 or so clones, around 86% found once; its top ten account for roughly 13%. V was pared by 0 bases and J by 4 bases, with 6 bases of the junction left unmatched. This CDR3 contains 15 residues. Germline V lookup: CDR1 LGHNA, CDR2 YNFKEQ. This clone rates as medium-sized. The clonotype originates from a female donor in good health, enrolled as a control in a pregnancy study. This specimen consisted of CD8+ T cells from peripheral blood mononuclear cells, obtained in the third trimester of pregnancy. The chain links TRBV4-2 to TRBJ2-7; TRBD1 aligns across 7 bases. The DNA for the CDR3 is TGTGCCAGCAGCCAAGAAGGGGACAGTGCGTACGAGCAGTACTTC. Protein sequence: CASSQEGDSAYEQYF.